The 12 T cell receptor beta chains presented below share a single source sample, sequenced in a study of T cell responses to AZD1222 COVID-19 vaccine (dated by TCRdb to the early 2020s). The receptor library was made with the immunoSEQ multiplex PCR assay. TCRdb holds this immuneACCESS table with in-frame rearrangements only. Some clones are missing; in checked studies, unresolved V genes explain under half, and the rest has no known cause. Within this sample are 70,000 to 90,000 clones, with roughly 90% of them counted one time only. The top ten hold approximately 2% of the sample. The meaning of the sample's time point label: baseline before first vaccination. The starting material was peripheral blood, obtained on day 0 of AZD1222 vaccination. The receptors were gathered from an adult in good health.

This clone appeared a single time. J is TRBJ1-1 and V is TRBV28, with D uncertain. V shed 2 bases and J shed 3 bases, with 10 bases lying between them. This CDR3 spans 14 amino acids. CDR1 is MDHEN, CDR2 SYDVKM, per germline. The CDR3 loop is CASSLLGGDTEAFF. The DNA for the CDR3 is TGTGCCAGCAGTTTACTAGGTGGGGACACTGAAGCTTTCTTT. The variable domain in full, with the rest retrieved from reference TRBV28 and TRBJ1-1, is DVKVTQSSRYLVKRTGEKVFLECVQDMDHENMFWYRQDPGLGLRLIYFSYDVKMKEKGDIPEGYSVSREKKERFSLILESASTNQTSMYLCASSLLGGDTEAFFGQGTRLTVV.

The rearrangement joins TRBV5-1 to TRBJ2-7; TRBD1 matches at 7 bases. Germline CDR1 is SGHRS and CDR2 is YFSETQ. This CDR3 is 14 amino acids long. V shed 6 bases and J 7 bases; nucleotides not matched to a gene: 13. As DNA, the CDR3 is TGCGCCAGCACCCAGACAGGGTCGACAAATGAGCAGTACTTC. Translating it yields CASTQTGSTNEQYF.

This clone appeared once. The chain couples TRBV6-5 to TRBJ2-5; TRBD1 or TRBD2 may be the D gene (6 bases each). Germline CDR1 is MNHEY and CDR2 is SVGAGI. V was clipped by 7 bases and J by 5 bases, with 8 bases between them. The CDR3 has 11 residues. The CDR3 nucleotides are TGTGCCAGCAAAGGGGGGGAGACCCAGTACTTC. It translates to CASKGGETQYF.

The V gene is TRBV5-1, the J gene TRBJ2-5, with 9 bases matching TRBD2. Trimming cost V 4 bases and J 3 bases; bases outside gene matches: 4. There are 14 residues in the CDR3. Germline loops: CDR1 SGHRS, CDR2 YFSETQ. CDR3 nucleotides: TGCGCCAGCAGCATGACTAGCGGTAAAGAGACCCAGTACTTC. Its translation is CASSMTSGKETQYF.

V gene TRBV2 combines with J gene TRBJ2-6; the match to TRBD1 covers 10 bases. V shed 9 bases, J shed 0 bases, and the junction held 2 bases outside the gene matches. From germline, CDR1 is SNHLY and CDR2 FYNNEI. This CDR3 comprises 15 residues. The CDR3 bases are TGTGCCAGTTGGACAGGGGGCTCTGGGGCCAACGTCCTGACTTTC. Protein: CASWTGGSGANVLTF.

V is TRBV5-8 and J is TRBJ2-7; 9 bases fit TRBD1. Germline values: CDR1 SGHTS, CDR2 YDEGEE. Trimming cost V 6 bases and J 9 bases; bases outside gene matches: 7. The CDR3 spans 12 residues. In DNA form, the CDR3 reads TGTGCCAGCACTATTGACAGGGGGTCGCAGTACTTC. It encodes CASTIDRGSQYF.

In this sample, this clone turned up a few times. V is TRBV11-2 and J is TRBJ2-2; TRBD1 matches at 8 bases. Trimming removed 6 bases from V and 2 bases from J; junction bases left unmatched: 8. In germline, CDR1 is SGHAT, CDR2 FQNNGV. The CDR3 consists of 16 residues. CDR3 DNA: TGTGCCAGCAGATGGATAGGACAGGGTAACACCGGGGAGCTGTTTTTT. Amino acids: CASRWIGQGNTGELFF.

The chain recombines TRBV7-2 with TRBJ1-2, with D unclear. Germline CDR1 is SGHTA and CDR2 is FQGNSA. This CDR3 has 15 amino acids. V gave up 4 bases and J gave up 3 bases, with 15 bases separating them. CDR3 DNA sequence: TGTGCCAGCAGCTCGCGGATCTACGGGGACTATGGCTACACCTTC. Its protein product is CASSSRIYGDYGYTF.

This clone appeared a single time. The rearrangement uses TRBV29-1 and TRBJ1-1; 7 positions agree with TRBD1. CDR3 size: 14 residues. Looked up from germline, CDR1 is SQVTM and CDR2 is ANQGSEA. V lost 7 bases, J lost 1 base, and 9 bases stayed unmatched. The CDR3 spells CSGRGLGANTEAFF. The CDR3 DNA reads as TGCAGCGGAAGGGGGCTTGGAGCGAACACTGAAGCTTTCTTT.

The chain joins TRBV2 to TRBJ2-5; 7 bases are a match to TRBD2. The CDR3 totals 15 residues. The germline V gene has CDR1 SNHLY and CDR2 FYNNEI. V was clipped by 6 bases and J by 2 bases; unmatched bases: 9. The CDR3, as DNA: TGTGCCAGCAGCCCGGGGGGACTTTTACAAGAGACCCAGTACTTC. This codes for CASSPGGLLQETQYF.

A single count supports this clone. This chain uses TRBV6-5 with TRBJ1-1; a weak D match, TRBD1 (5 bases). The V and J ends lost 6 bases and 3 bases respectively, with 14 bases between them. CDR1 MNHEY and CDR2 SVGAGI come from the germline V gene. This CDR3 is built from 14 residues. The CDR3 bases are TGTGCCAGCAGGGAGGTCAGGGCTGACACTGAAGCTTTCTTT. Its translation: CASREVRADTEAFF.

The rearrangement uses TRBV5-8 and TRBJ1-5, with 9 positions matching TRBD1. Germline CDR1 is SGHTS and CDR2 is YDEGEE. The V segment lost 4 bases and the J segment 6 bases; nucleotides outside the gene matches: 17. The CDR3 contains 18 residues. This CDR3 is CASSRGPGQGGQTQPQHF. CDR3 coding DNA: TGTGCCAGCAGCCGAGGACCGGGACAGGGTGGACAAACTCAGCCCCAGCATTTT. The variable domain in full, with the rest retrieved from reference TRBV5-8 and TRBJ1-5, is EAGVTQSPTHLIKTRGQQATLRCSPISGHTSVYWYQQALGLGLQFLLWYDEGEERNRGNFPPRFSGRQFPNYSSELNVNALELEDSALYLCASSRGPGQGGQTQPQHFGDGTRLSIL.